The clone carrying this T cell receptor (beta chain) was seen many times. As yet, its antigen is unknown. There are 14 residues in the CDR3. The ends lost 4 bases at V and 2 bases at J; junction bases unmatched: 4. The V gene's germline CDR1 is LNHDA and CDR2 SQIVND (reference sequence). The time point: persistent/refractory GD, antithyroid drugs over 5 years with positive TRAb. With RNA extracted from PBMCs as input, the TCR library was made. Diagnoses of Graves' disease were made by American Thyroid Association guidelines. The sample comes from a study of regulatory T cells in long-lasting Graves disease. CDR3-region Arm-PCR and iRepertoire HTBI primers produced the TCR beta libraries. MiXCR was run by TCRdb on the multiplex PCR reads, yielding one entry per CDR3 protein. Of roughly 400,000 distinct CDR3 sequences in the sample, under 25% were seen once. Study observations and caveats: Those with persistent Graves' had less TCR diversity than newly diagnosed patients.

The source is a female donor with Graves disease. Sequencing used peripheral blood mononuclear cells (PBMCs), obtained when the disease was refractory, from a patient treated with antithyroid drugs. The rearrangement links TRBV19 to TRBJ2-5; 7 bases map to TRBD1. CDR3: CASSTRGLQETQYF. The DNA for the CDR3 is TGTGCCAGTAGTACGAGGGGGCTTCAAGAGACCCAGTACTTC.